This TCR beta chain was retrieved from a study of cytomegalovirus exposure and HLA in healthy donors. Whole-study findings and limits: Among TCR beta chains, those listed as cytomegalovirus-associated numbered about 160.

Donors sampled were nominally healthy, though unrecorded immune exposures were likely. Primers included in the PCR were 60 Vbeta and 13 Jbeta primers. Generated by immunoSEQ multiplex PCR, the TCRdb table keeps only in-frame clones and is missing some. The table shows approximately 130,000 clones, with approximately 82% occurring only once. Regarding this clone: Its specificity is not known.

V was clipped by 4 bases and J by 7 bases; unmatched bases: 10. This CDR3 has 15 amino acids. Germline CDR1 reads SGHRS; CDR2 reads YFSETQ. The clonotype comes from a middle-aged man in good health and CMV-seronegative. Specimen: PBMCs. The rearrangement links TRBV5-1 to TRBJ1-4; 7 bases are shared with TRBD1. The CDR3 DNA is TGCGCCAGCAGCCCCAGGGGGGTCGAGGGTGAAAAACTGTTTTTT. Its translation: CASSPRGVEGEKLFF.